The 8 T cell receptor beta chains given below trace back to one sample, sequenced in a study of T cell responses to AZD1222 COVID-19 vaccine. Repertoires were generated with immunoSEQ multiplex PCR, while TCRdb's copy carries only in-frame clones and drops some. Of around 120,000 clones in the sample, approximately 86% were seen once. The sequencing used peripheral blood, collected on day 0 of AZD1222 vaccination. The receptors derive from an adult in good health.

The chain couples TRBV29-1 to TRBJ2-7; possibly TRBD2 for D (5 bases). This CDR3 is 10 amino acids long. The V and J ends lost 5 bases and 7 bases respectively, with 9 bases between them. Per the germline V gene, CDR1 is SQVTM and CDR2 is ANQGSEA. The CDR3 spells CSVSTGEQYF. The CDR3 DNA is TGCAGCGTTTCGACGGGGGAGCAGTACTTC.

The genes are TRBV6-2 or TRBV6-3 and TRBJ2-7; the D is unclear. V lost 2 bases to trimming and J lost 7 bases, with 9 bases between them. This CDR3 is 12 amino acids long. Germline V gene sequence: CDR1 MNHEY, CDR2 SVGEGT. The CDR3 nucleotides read TGTGCCAGCAGTTACCCGACGGTAGAGCAGTACTTC. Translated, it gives CASSYPTVEQYF.

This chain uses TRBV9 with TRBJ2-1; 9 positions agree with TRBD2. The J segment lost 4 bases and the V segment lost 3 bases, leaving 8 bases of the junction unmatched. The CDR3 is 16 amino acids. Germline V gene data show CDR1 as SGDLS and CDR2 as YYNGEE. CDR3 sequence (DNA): TGTGCCAGCAGCGCCTCGGGACTAGCTGGTTACAATGAGCAGTTCTTC. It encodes CASSASGLAGYNEQFF.

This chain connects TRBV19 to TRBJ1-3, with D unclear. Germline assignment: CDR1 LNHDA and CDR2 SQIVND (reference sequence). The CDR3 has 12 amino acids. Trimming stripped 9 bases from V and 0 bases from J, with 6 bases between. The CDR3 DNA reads TGTGCCAGACAGCGCTCTGGAAACACCATATATTTT. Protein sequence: CARQRSGNTIYF.

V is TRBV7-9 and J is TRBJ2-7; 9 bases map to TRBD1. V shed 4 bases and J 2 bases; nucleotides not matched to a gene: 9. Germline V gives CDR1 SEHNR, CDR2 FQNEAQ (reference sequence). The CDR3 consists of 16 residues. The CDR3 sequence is CASSYSGTGKPYEQYF. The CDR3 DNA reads TGTGCCAGCAGCTACTCCGGGACAGGGAAACCCTACGAGCAGTACTTC.

Written as DNA, the CDR3 is TGTGCCAGCAGCTTAGTCTCGAAGGGGGCCGGAAACACCATATATTTT. Translated, it gives CASSLVSKGAGNTIYF. J is TRBJ1-3 and V is TRBV7-6, with 7 bases matching TRBD1. V lost 1 base, J lost 4 bases, and 7 bases stayed unmatched. The CDR3 is made up of 16 amino acids. The germline gives CDR1 SGHVS, CDR2 FNYEAQ.

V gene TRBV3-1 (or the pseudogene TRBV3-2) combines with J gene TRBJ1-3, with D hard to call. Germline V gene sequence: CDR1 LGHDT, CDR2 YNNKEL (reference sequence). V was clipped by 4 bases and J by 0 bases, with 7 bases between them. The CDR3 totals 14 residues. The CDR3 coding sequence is TGTGCCAGCAGCCTACGTGGCTCTGGAAACACCATATATTTT. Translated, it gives CASSLRGSGNTIYF.

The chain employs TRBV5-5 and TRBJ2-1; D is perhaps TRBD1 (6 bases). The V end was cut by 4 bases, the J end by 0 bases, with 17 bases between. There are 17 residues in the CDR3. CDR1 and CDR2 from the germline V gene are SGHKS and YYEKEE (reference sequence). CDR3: CASSLHLTGFSYNEQFF. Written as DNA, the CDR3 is TGTGCCAGCAGCCTCCACCTTACAGGGTTCTCCTACAATGAGCAGTTCTTC.